This passage covers 25 T cell receptor beta chains from one sample sequenced in a study of siplizumab effects on memory and regulatory T cells. Clones were read by immunoSEQ multiplex PCR, and TCRdb kept only the in-frame ones, dropping some. The sample contains around 100,000 clones, 91% of which appear only once. Material for sequencing was CD4+ T cells sorted from blood. These receptors all stem from a human donor in good health.

This clone has a single count. The chain recombines TRBV5-6 with TRBJ1-4; possibly TRBD1 for D (5 bases). Trimming removed 3 bases at V and 5 bases at J, with 11 bases between. The CDR3 is made up of 14 amino acids. CDR1 and CDR2 (germline): SGHDT, YYEEEE. The CDR3 DNA is TGTGCCAGCAGCTCCAGGGAGGCGAATGAAAAACTGTTTTTT. Residues: CASSSREANEKLFF.

This chain joins TRBV11-2 and TRBJ2-5, with TRBD2 matching 7 bases. The CDR3 spans 13 residues. Germline CDR1 SGHAT, CDR2 FQNNGV. V lost 5 bases and J lost 1; bases outside the gene matches: 1. The CDR3 loop reads CASSPGGQETQYF. CDR3 sequence (DNA): TGTGCCAGCAGCCCGGGGGGCCAAGAGACCCAGTACTTC. The full variable domain, in which reference TRBV11-2 and TRBJ2-5 provide the parts outside the CDR3, is EAGVAQSPRYKIIEKRQSVAFWCNPISGHATLYWYQQILGQGPKLLIQFQNNGVVDDSQLPKDRFSAERLKGVDSTLKIQPAKLEDSAVYLCASSPGGQETQYFGPGTRLLVL.

The rearrangement links TRBV5-4 to TRBJ1-3, with D possibly matching TRBD1 (6 bases). Trimming took 0 bases from V and 0 from J, leaving 13 bases between them. Germline CDR1 reads SGHNT; CDR2 reads YYREEE (reference sequence). This CDR3 is 17 amino acids long. The CDR3 nucleotides are TGTGCCAGCAGCTTGGGGGGGGCCGCAATCTCTGGAAACACCATATATTTT. Translation gives CASSLGGAAISGNTIYF.

This chain links TRBV7-8 with TRBJ2-1; 10 bases line up with TRBD2. V gave up 4 bases and J gave up 5 bases; unmatched junction bases: 5. Germline loops: CDR1 SGHVS, CDR2 FQNEAQ. The CDR3 sequence is 15 residues long. The CDR3 is CASSYLAGANNEQFF. CDR3 in DNA: TGTGCCAGCAGCTACCTAGCGGGGGCAAACAATGAGCAGTTCTTC. Variable domain in full (rest from reference TRBV7-8 and TRBJ2-1): GAGVSQSPRYKVAKRGQDVALRCDPISGHVSLFWYQQALGQGPEFLTYFQNEAQLDKSGLPSDRFFAERPEGSVSTLKIQRTQQEDSAVYLCASSYLAGANNEQFFGPGTRLTVL.

CDR3 DNA sequence: TGTGCCAGCAGCTCACGACTAGCTGGCAATGAGCAGTTCTTC. It specifies CASSSRLAGNEQFF. V and J are TRBV11-1 and TRBJ2-1; 7 nucleotides agree with TRBD2. V was clipped by 4 bases and J by 6 bases; unmatched bases: 6. Per germline, CDR1 SGHAT and CDR2 FQDESV (reference sequence). The CDR3 totals 14 residues.

Written as DNA, the CDR3 is TGTGCCAGCAGCGTAGGGGGGACAACTTACAATGAGCAGTTCTTC. The encoded protein is CASSVGGTTYNEQFF. The gene calls are TRBV9 and TRBJ2-1, with D possibly TRBD1 on 6 matching bases. V was shortened by 0 bases and J by 4 bases, with 11 bases between the two germline ends. CDR1 SGDLS and CDR2 YYNGEE come from the germline V gene. The CDR3 consists of 15 residues.

The genes are TRBV5-6 and TRBJ1-4; D may be TRBD1 (5 bases). Trimming took 5 bases from V and 12 from J, leaving 17 bases between them. This CDR3 region has 13 residues. CDR1 SGHDT and CDR2 YYEEEE come from the germline V gene. CDR3 amino acids: CASSLLGTEELFF. The CDR3 bases are TGTGCCAGCAGTTTGCTCGGGACTGAGGAACTGTTTTTT.

The chain employs TRBV19 and TRBJ1-4, with TRBD1 identical over 7 bases. The CDR3 spans 14 residues. J was trimmed by 7 bases and V by 5 bases; bases with no gene match: 7. The V gene's germline CDR1 is LNHDA and CDR2 SQIVND (reference sequence). This chain's CDR3 is CASSSGTAAEKLFF. The CDR3 coding sequence is TGTGCCAGTAGTTCCGGGACAGCTGCTGAAAAACTGTTTTTT.

CDR3 amino acids: CASSQSSGSVNTIYF. The DNA of the CDR3 is TGTGCCAGCTCCCAATCGAGTGGGTCAGTAAACACCATATATTTT. The V call is TRBV7-2, the J call TRBJ1-3; D is undetermined. Deletions cut 8 bases from V and 6 bases from J, with 20 bases between. The V gene's germline CDR1 is SGHTA and CDR2 FQGNSA. The CDR3 spans 15 residues.

This clone was observed a single time. J is TRBJ1-6 and V is TRBV28; D remains ambiguous. V lost 6 bases and J 8 bases, leaving 17 bases between the germline ends. The CDR3 has 15 residues. Germline CDR1 reads MDHEN; CDR2 reads SYDVKM. The CDR3 sequence: CASSPGSDQYSPLHF. For the CDR3, the DNA is TGTGCCAGCAGCCCCGGTTCAGATCAATATTCACCCCTCCACTTT.

This rearrangement joins TRBV7-9 to TRBJ2-1; the D gene is possibly TRBD1 (5 bases). V lost 6 bases and J lost 3, with 15 bases in between. CDR1 and CDR2 (germline): SEHNR, FQNEAQ (reference sequence). The CDR3 covers 15 residues. In DNA form, the CDR3 reads TGTGCCAGCAGTGTACAGGTTTCCTTCTACAATGAGCAGTTCTTC. Translating gives CASSVQVSFYNEQFF.

The V gene is TRBV2, the J gene TRBJ1-1; D remains unclear. The CDR3 has 10 residues. Germline CDR1 is SNHLY and CDR2 is FYNNEI. V lost 5 bases to trimming and J lost 8 bases, with 6 bases between them. CDR3 bases: TGTGCCAGCAGTTTCATCGAAGCTTTCTTT. Translation: CASSFIEAFF.

The J gene is TRBJ2-3, the V gene TRBV28, with 8 bases identical to TRBD2. Germline trimming cut 4 bases from V and 9 bases from J; bases unmatched to any gene: 18. The length of the CDR3 is 17 residues. The germline V gene encodes CDR1 MDHEN and CDR2 SYDVKM. The CDR3 protein is CASSSMIGSGATPTQYF. The CDR3 nucleotides read TGTGCCAGCAGTTCTATGATTGGTAGCGGGGCTACACCGACGCAGTATTTT.

A single count supports this clone. The V gene is TRBV12-5, the J gene TRBJ1-5; 7 bases fit TRBD1. J gave up 3 bases and V 2 bases, and 19 bases lay outside the gene matches. The CDR3 loop spans 20 amino acids. Germline V gene lookup returns CDR1 LGHNT and CDR2 FRNRAP. The CDR3 reads CASGLMDPVGIRGNNQPQHF. CDR3 bases: TGTGCTAGTGGTTTGATGGATCCCGTCGGCATCAGGGGGAACAATCAGCCCCAGCATTTT.

The chain combines TRBV18 with TRBJ1-1; D gene ambiguous. There are 14 residues in the CDR3. Trimming removed 4 bases from V and 4 bases from J, with 13 bases in between. The germline CDR1 and CDR2 sequences are KGHSH and LQKENI. The CDR3 loop reads CASSLLALGTEAFF. In nucleotides, the CDR3 is TGTGCCAGCTCACTCTTGGCTCTCGGCACTGAAGCTTTCTTT.

The rearrangement joins TRBV9 to TRBJ2-3, with D hard to call. Germline V lookup: CDR1 SGDLS, CDR2 YYNGEE. V was cut by 0 bases and J by 4 bases, with 6 bases left in between. The CDR3 length is 13 residues. CDR3 sequence: CASSVVVSDTQYF. The CDR3 bases are TGTGCCAGCAGCGTAGTGGTGTCAGATACGCAGTATTTT.

The chain recombines TRBV2 with TRBJ1-2; D is possibly TRBD1 (6 bases). The CDR3 is 14 amino acids. V lost 6 bases and J lost 7, with 18 bases in between. CDR1 and CDR2 from the germline V gene are SNHLY and FYNNEI. The CDR3 DNA follows: TGTGCCAGCAGAGGGGGGGCAGTCCCCGGTGGCTACACCTTC. It translates to CASRGGAVPGGYTF. The whole variable domain, filled in from reference TRBV2 and TRBJ1-2, reads EPEVTQTPSHQVTQMGQEVILRCVPISNHLYFYWYRQILGQKVEFLVSFYNNEISEKSEIFDDQFSVERPDGSNFTLKIRSTKLEDSAMYFCASRGGAVPGGYTFGSGTRLTVV.

The gene calls are TRBV5-1 and TRBJ1-5; 7 bases are a match to TRBD1. Per the germline V gene, CDR1 is SGHRS and CDR2 is YFSETQ. J lost 3 bases, V lost 4 bases, and 4 bases had no gene match. The CDR3 is 14 amino acids. CDR3 in amino acids: CASSPGQNNQPQHF. Written as DNA, the CDR3 is TGCGCCAGCAGCCCGGGACAGAACAATCAGCCCCAGCATTTT.

The chain combines TRBV5-1 with TRBJ1-2; 7 bases match TRBD1. The V gene's germline CDR1 is SGHRS and CDR2 YFSETQ. V shed 3 bases, J shed 8 bases, and the junction held 7 bases outside the gene matches. The CDR3 length is 13 residues. In nucleotides, the CDR3 is TGCGCCAGCAGCTCCCTTACAGGGGACGGCTACACCTTC. This gives the protein CASSSLTGDGYTF.

The gene calls are TRBV2 and TRBJ2-2; D is undetermined. Germline assignment: CDR1 SNHLY and CDR2 FYNNEI. V shed 6 bases and J shed 1 base, with 9 bases lying between them. This CDR3 contains 14 residues. CDR3 protein: CASSQVLNTGELFF. In DNA, the CDR3 is TGTGCCAGCAGCCAGGTCCTGAACACCGGGGAGCTGTTTTTT.

V and J are TRBV7-9 and TRBJ1-2, with TRBD1 as a possible D gene (6 bases). V gave up 5 bases and J gave up 4 bases, with 14 bases separating them. This CDR3 is built from 14 residues. Looked up from germline, CDR1 is SEHNR and CDR2 is FQNEAQ (reference sequence). DNA of the CDR3: TGTGCCAGCAGCCCCCACCAGGGGCTCTATGGCTACACCTTC. It encodes CASSPHQGLYGYTF.

This chain joins TRBV4-3 and TRBJ1-4; no firm D call. Germline CDR1 LGHNA, CDR2 YSLEER. V lost 1 base and J 0 bases, leaving 6 bases between the germline ends. The CDR3 has 15 amino acids. The CDR3 DNA is TGCGCCAGCAGCCAAGCAGTCTCAACTAATGAAAAACTGTTTTTT. It is translated as CASSQAVSTNEKLFF.

This chain uses TRBV6-5 with TRBJ2-5; D is perhaps TRBD2 (5 bases). Between the trimmed V and J ends, which lost 2 bases and 5 bases, there was a span of 9 bases. This CDR3 contains 13 residues. From germline, CDR1 is MNHEY and CDR2 SVGAGI. For the CDR3, the DNA is TGTGCCAGCAGTTACCGGAGGTCCGAGACCCAGTACTTC. Amino acids: CASSYRRSETQYF.

The chain joins TRBV6-5 to TRBJ1-3; the match to TRBD1 covers 7 bases. Trimming took 3 bases from V and 2 from J; bases not matched to a gene: 7. The CDR3 loop spans 16 amino acids. CDR1 MNHEY and CDR2 SVGAGI come from the germline V gene. DNA of the CDR3: TGTGCCAGCAGTTATAACAGGGGAGGGCCTGGAAACACCATATATTTT. This encodes CASSYNRGGPGNTIYF.

The V gene is TRBV5-1, the J gene TRBJ2-5; 8 bases match TRBD1. Germline lookup yields CDR1 SGHRS and CDR2 YFSETQ. The CDR3 sequence is 13 residues long. Trimming cost V 4 bases and J 8 bases; bases outside gene matches: 7. The CDR3 spells CASSEPGQATQYF. For the CDR3, the DNA is TGCGCCAGCAGCGAACCGGGACAGGCAACCCAGTACTTC.